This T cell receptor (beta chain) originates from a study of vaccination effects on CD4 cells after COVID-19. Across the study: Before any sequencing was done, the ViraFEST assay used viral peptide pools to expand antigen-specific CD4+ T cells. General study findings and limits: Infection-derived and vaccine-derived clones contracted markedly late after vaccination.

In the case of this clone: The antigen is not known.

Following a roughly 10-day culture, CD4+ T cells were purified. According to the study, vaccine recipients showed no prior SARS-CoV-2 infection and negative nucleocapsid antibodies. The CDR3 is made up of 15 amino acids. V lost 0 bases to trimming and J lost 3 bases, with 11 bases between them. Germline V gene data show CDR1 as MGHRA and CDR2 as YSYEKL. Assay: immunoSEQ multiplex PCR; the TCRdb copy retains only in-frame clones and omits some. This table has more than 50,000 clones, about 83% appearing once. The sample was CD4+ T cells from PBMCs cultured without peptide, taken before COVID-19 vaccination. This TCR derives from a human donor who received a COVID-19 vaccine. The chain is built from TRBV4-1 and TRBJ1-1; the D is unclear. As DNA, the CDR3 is TGCGCCAGCAGCCAAGAAATGGGTAGGTACACTGAAGCTTTCTTT. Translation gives CASSQEMGRYTEAFF.